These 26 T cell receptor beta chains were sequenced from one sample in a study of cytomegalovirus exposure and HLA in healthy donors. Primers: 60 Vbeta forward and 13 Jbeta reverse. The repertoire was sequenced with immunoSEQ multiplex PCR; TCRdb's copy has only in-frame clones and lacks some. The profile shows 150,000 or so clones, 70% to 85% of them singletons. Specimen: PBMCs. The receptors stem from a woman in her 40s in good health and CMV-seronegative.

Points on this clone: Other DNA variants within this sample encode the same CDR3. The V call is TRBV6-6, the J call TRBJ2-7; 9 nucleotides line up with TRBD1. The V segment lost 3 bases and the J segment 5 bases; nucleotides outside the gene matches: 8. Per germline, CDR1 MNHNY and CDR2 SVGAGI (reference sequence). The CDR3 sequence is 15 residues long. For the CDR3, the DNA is TGTGCCAGCAGTTATGACGGACAGGGGTACCACGAGCAGTACTTC. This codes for CASSYDGQGYHEQYF.

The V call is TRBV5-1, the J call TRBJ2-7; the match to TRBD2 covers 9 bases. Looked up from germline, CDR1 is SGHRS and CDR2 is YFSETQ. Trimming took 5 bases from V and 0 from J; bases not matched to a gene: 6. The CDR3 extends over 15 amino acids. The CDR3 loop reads CASRVLAGSSYEQYF. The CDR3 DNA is TGCGCCAGCAGGGTTCTAGCGGGAAGCTCCTACGAGCAGTACTTC.

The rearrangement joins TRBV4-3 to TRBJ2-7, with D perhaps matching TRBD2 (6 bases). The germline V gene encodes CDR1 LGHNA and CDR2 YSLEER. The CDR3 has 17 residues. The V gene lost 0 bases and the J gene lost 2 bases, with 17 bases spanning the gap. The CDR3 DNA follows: TGCGCCAGCAGCCAAGAAGCCCCCTTACTAGCCCCCTACGAGCAGTACTTC. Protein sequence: CASSQEAPLLAPYEQYF.

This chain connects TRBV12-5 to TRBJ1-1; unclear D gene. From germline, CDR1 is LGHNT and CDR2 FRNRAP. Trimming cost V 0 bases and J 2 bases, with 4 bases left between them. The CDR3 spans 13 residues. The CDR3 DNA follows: TGTGCTAGTGGTTTGGTTGGCAACACTGAAGCTTTCTTT. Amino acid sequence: CASGLVGNTEAFF. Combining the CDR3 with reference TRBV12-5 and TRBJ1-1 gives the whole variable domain DARVTQTPRHKVTEMGQEVTMRCQPILGHNTVFWYRQTMMQGLELLAYFRNRAPLDDSGMPKDRFSAEMPDATLATLKIQPSEPRDSAVYFCASGLVGNTEAFFGQGTRLTVV.

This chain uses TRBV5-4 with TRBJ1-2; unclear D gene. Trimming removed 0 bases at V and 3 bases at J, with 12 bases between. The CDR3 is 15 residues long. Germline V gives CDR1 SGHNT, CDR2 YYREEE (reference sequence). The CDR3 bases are TGTGCCAGCAGCTTGGTTGGAGGTATCTACTATGGCTACACCTTC. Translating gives CASSLVGGIYYGYTF. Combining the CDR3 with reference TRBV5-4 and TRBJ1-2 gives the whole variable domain ETGVTQSPTHLIKTRGQQVTLRCSSQSGHNTVSWYQQALGQGPQFIFQYYREEENGRGNFPPRFSGLQFPNYSSELNVNALELDDSALYLCASSLVGGIYYGYTFGSGTRLTVV.

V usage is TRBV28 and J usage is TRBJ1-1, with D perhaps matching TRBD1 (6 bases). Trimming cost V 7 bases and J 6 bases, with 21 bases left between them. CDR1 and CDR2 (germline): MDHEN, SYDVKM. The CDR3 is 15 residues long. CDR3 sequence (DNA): TGTGCCAGCACCGGGGCAGACAGGAGGTTAGCTGAAGCTTTCTTT. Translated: CASTGADRRLAEAFF.

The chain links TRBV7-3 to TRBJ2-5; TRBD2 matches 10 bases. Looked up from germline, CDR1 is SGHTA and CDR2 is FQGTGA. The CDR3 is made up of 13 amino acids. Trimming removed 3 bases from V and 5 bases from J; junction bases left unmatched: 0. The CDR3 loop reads CASSFSGRETQYF. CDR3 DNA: TGTGCCAGCAGCTTTAGCGGGAGGGAGACCCAGTACTTC. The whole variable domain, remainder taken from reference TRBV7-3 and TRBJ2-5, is GAGVSQTPSNKVTEKGKYVELRCDPISGHTALYWYRQSLGQGPEFLIYFQGTGAADDSGLPNDRFFAVRPEGSVSTLKIQRTERGDSAVYLCASSFSGRETQYFGPGTRLLVL.

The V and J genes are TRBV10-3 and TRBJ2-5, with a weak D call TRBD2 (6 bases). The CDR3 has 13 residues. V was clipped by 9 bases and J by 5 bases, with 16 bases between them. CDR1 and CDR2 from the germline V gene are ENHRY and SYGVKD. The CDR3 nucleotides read TGTGCCATGGGAAAGGGAGGAATGGAGACCCAGTACTTC. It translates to CAMGKGGMETQYF.

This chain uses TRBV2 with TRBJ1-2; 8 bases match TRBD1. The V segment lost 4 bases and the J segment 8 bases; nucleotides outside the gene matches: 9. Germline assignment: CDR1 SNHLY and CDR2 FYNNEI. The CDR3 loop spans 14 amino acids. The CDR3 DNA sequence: TGTGCCAGCAGTGTGAGGACAGGGACTAGCGGCTACACCTTC. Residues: CASSVRTGTSGYTF.

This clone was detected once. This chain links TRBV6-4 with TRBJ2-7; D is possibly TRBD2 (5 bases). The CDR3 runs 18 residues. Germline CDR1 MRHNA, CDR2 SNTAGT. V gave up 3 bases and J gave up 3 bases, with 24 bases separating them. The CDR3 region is CASSEARGLPSSNYEQYF. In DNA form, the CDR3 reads TGTGCCAGCAGTGAAGCCCGAGGCCTCCCTAGCTCCAACTACGAGCAGTACTTC.

This chain's CDR3 is CASSLAPGLPYEQYF. As DNA, the CDR3 is TGTGCCAGCAGCTTAGCGCCAGGACTACCTTACGAGCAGTACTTC. This rearrangement joins TRBV7-2 to TRBJ2-5, with a tentative D call TRBD2 (6 bases). The end of the DNA aligns better with TRBJ2-7, so the J call may be wrong. The CDR3 contains 15 residues. Germline values: CDR1 SGHTA, CDR2 FQGNSA.

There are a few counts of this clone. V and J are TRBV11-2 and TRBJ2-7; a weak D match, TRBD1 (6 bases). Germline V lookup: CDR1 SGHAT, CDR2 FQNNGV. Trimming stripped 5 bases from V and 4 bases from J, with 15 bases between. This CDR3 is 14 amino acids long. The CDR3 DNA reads TGTGCCAGCAGCGGACCTAGGGGGTCTTACGAGCAGTACTTC. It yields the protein CASSGPRGSYEQYF.

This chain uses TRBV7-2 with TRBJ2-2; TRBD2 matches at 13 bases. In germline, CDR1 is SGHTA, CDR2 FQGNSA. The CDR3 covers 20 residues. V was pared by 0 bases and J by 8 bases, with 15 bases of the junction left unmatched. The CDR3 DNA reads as TGTGCCAGCAGCTTAGCGAAGTGGACTAGCGGGAGTTGGGGGGATGGGGAGCTGTTTTTT. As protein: CASSLAKWTSGSWGDGELFF.

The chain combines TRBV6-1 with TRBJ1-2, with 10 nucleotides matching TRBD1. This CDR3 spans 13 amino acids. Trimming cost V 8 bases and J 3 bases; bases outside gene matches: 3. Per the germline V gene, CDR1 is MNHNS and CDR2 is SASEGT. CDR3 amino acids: CASRDRGHYGYTF. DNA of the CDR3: TGTGCCAGCCGGGACAGGGGCCACTATGGCTACACCTTC.

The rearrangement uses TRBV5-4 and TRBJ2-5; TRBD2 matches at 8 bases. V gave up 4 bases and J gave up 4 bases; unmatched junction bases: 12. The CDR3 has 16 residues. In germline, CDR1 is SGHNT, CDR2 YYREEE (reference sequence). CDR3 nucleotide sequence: TGTGCCAGCAGCCGAGGGCGGTCCGGGAGGGGAGAGACCCAGTACTTC. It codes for CASSRGRSGRGETQYF.

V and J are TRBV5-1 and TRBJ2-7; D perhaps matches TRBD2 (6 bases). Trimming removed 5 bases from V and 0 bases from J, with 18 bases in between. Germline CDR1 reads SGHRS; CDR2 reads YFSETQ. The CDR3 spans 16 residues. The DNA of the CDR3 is TGCGCCAGCAGTACTACCGGGACTCCGAGCTCCTACGAGCAGTACTTC. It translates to CASSTTGTPSSYEQYF.

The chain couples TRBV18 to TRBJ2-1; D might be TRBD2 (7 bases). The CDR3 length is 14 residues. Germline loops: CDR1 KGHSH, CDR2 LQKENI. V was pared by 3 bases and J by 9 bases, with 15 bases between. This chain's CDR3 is CASSPLKGGSEQFF. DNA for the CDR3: TGTGCCAGCTCACCCCTAAAGGGGGGGAGTGAGCAGTTCTTC.

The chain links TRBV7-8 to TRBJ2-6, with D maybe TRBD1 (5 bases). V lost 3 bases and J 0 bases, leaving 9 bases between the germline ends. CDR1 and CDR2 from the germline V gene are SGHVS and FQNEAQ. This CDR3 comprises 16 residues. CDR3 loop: CASSFTGNSGANVLTF. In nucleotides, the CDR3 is TGTGCCAGCAGCTTTACAGGCAACTCTGGGGCCAACGTCCTGACTTTC.

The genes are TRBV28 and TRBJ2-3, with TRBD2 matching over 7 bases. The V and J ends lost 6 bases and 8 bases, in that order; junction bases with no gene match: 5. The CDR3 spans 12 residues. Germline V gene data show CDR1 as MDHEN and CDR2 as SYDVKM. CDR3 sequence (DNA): TGTGCCAGCAGGCTGACGGGGGGTACGCAGTATTTT. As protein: CASRLTGGTQYF. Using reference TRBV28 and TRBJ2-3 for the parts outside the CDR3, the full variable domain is DVKVTQSSRYLVKRTGEKVFLECVQDMDHENMFWYRQDPGLGLRLIYFSYDVKMKEKGDIPEGYSVSREKKERFSLILESASTNQTSMYLCASRLTGGTQYFGPGTRLTVL.

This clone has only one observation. The DNA for the CDR3 is TGTGCCGCCGCCCGTAGGGGATGGGAGACCCAGTACTTC. It is translated as CAAARRGWETQYF. The gene calls are TRBV5-6 and TRBJ2-5, with D perhaps TRBD1 (5 bases). Trimming shortened V by 10 bases and J by 5 bases, and 18 bases separated the two germline ends. This CDR3 has 13 residues. From germline, CDR1 is SGHDT and CDR2 YYEEEE. Together with reference TRBV5-6 and TRBJ2-5, the CDR3 gives the full variable domain: DAGVTQSPTHLIKTRGQQVTLRCSPKSGHDTVSWYQQALGQGPQFIFQYYEEEERQRGNFPDRFSGHQFPNYSSELNVNALLLGDSALYLCAAARRGWETQYFGPGTRLLVL.

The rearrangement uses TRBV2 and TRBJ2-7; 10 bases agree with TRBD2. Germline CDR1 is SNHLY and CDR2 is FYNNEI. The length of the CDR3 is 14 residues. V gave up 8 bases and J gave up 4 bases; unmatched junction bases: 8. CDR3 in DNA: TGTGCCAGCGTCCTACTAGCGGGACGATACGAGCAGTACTTC. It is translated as CASVLLAGRYEQYF.

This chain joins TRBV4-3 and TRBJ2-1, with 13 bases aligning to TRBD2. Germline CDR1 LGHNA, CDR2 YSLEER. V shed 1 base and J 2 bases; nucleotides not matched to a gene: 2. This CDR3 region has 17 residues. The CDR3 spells CASSQVTSGRAYNEQFF. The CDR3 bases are TGCGCCAGCAGCCAAGTTACTAGCGGGAGGGCCTACAATGAGCAGTTCTTC.

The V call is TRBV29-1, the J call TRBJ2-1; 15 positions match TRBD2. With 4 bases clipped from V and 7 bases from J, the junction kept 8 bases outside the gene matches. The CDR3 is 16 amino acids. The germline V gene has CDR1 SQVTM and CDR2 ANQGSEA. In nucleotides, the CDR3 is TGCAGCGTTGGGGGCCCAGGGACTAGCGGGGGGAATGAGCAGTTCTTC. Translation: CSVGGPGTSGGNEQFF.

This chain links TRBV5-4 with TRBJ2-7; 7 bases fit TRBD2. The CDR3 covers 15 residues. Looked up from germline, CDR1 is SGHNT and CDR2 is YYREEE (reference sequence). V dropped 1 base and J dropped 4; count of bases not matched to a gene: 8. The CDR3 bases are TGTGCCAGCAGCTTGTTTCTTAGGACTAGGTACGAGCAGTACTTC. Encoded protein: CASSLFLRTRYEQYF.

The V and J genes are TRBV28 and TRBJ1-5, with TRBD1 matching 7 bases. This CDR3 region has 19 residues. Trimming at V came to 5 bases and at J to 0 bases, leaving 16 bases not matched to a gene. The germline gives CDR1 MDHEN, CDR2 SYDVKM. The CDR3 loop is CASSPPAGQKSYSNQPQHF. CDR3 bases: TGTGCCAGCAGTCCCCCCGCGGGACAGAAATCATATAGCAATCAGCCCCAGCATTTT.

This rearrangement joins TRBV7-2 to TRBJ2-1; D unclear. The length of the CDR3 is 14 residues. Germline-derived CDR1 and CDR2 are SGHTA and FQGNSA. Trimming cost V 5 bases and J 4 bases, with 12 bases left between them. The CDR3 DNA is TGTGCCAGCAGCGCGGTGCTAGTATACAATGAGCAGTTCTTC. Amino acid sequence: CASSAVLVYNEQFF. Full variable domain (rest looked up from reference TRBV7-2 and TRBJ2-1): GAGVSQSPSNKVTEKGKDVELRCDPISGHTALYWYRQSLGQGLEFLIYFQGNSAPDKSGLPSDRFSAERTGGSVSTLTIQRTQQEDSAVYLCASSAVLVYNEQFFGPGTRLTVL.